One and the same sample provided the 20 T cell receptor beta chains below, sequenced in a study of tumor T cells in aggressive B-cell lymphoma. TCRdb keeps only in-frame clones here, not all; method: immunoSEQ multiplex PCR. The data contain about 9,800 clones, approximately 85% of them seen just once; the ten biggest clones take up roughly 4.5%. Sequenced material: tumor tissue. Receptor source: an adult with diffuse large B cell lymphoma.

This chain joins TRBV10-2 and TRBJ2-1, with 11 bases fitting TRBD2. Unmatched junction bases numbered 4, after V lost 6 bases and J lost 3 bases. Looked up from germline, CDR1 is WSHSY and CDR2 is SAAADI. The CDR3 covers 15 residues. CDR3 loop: CASRVAGGNYNEQFF. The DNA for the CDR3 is TGCGCCAGCAGGGTAGCGGGAGGGAACTACAATGAGCAGTTCTTC.

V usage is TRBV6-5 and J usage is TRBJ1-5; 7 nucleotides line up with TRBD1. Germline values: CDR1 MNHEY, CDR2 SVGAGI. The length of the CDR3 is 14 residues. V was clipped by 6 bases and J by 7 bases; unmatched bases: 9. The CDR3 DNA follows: TGTGCCAGCAGGCCGACAGGGAGAGGGCAGCCCCAGCATTTT. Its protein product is CASRPTGRGQPQHF.

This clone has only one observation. Here the CDR3 DNA reads TGTGCCAGCAAGGGCGGGAAGGGCTCCTACAATGAGCAGTTCTTC. This encodes CASKGGKGSYNEQFF. This chain connects TRBV9 to TRBJ2-1, with D perhaps TRBD2 (6 bases). CDR3 length equals 15 residues. Germline CDR1 is SGDLS and CDR2 is YYNGEE. Trimming took off 6 bases at V and 0 bases at J, with 13 bases between the two ends.

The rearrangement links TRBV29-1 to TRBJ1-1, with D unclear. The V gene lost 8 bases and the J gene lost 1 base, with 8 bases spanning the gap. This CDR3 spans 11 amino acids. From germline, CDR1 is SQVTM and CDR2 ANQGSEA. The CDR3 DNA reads TGCAGCTCCTCCTCGAACACTGAAGCTTTCTTT. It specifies CSSSSNTEAFF.

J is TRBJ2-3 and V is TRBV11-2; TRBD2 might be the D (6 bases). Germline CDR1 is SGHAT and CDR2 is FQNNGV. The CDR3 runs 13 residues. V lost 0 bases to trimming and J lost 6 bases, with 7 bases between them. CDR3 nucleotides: TGTGCCAGCAGCTTAGATGGAGGGGATACGCAGTATTTT. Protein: CASSLDGGDTQYF.

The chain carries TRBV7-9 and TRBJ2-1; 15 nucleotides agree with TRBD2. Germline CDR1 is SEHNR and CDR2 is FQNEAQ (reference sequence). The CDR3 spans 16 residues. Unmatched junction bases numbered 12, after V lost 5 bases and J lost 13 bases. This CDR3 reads CASSDRTSGRASCQFF. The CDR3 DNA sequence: TGTGCCAGCAGCGACCGGACTAGCGGGAGGGCCAGCTGTCAGTTCTTC.

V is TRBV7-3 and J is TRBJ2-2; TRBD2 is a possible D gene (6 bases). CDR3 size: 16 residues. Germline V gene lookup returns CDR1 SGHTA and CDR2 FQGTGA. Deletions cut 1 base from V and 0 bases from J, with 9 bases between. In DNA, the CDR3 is TGTGCCAGCAGCTTAAATCCTAGCGCGAACACCGGGGAGCTGTTTTTT. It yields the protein CASSLNPSANTGELFF.

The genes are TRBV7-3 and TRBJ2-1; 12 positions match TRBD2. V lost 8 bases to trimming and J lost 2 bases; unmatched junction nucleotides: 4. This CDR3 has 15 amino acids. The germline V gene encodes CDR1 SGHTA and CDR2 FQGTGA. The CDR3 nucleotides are TGTGCCAGCGGGCTAGCGGGAGGGCCCTACAATGAGCAGTTCTTC. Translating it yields CASGLAGGPYNEQFF.

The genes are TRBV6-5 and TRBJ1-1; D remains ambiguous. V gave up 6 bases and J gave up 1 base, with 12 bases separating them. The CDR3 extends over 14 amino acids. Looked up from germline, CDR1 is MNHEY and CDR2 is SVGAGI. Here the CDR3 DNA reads TGTGCCAGCAGGCGGGGATTTACGAACACTGAAGCTTTCTTT. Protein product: CASRRGFTNTEAFF.

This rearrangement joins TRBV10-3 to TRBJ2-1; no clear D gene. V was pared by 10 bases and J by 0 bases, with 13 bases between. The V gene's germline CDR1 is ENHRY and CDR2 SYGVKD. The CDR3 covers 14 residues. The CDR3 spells CATQRESSYNEQFF. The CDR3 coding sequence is TGTGCCACCCAAAGAGAGAGCTCCTACAATGAGCAGTTCTTC.

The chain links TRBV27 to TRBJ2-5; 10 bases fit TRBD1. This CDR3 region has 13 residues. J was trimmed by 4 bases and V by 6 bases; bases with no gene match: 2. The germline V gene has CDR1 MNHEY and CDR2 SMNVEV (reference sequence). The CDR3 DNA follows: TGTGCCAGCAGCCGGGACAGGGGAGAGACCCAGTACTTC. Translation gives CASSRDRGETQYF.

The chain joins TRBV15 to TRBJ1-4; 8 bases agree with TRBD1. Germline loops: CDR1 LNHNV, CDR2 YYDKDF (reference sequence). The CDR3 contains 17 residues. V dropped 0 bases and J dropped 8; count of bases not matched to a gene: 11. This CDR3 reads CATSRDHGYRGDEKLFF. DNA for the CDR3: TGTGCCACCAGCAGAGATCATGGTTACAGGGGGGACGAAAAACTGTTTTTT. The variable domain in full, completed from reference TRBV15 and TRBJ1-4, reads DAMVIQNPRYQVTQFGKPVTLSCSQTLNHNVMYWYQQKSSQAPKLLFHYYDKDFNNEADTPDNFQSRRPNTSFCFLDIRSPGLGDTAMYLCATSRDHGYRGDEKLFFGSGTQLSVL.

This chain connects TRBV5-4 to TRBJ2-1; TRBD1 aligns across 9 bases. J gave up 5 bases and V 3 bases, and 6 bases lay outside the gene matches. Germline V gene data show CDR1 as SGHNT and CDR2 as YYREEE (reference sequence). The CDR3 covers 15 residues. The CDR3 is CASSSGQGWNNEQFF. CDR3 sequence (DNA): TGTGCCAGCAGCTCAGGACAGGGGTGGAACAATGAGCAGTTCTTC. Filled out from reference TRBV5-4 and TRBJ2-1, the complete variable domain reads ETGVTQSPTHLIKTRGQQVTLRCSSQSGHNTVSWYQQALGQGPQFIFQYYREEENGRGNFPPRFSGLQFPNYSSELNVNALELDDSALYLCASSSGQGWNNEQFFGPGTRLTVL.

CDR3 residues: CASRQRGFGNTEAFF. In DNA form, the CDR3 reads TGTGCCAGCAGGCAAAGGGGGTTTGGGAACACTGAAGCTTTCTTT. The rearrangement uses TRBV7-8 and TRBJ1-1; D might be TRBD1 (6 bases). The V end was cut by 6 bases, the J end by 1 base, with 15 bases between. The V gene's germline CDR1 is SGHVS and CDR2 FQNEAQ. This CDR3 has 15 residues.

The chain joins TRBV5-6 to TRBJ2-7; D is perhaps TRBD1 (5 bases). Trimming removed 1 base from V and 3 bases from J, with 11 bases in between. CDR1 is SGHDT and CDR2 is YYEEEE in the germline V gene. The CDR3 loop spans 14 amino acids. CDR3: CASSLLTAFYEQYF. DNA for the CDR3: TGTGCCAGCAGCTTGTTGACAGCGTTCTACGAGCAGTACTTC.

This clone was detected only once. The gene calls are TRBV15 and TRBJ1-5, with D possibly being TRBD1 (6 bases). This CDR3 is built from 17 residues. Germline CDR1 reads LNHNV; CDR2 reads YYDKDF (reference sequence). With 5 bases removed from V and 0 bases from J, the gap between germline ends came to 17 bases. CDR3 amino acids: CATSQDRPPYSNQPQHF. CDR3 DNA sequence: TGTGCCACCAGCCAAGACAGGCCACCCTATAGCAATCAGCCCCAGCATTTT.

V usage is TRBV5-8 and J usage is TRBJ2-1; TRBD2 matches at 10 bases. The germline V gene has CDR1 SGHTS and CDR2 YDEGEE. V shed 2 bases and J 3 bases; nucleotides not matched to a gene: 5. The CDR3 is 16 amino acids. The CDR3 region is CASSFPTSGFYNEQFF. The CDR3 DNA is TGTGCCAGCAGCTTTCCGACTAGCGGGTTCTACAATGAGCAGTTCTTC.

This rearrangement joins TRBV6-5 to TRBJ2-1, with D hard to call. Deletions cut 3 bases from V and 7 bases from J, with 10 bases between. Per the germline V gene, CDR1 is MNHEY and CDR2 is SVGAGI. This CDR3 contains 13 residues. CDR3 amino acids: CASSYTRSNEQFF. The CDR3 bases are TGTGCCAGCAGTTATACTCGGTCGAATGAGCAGTTCTTC.

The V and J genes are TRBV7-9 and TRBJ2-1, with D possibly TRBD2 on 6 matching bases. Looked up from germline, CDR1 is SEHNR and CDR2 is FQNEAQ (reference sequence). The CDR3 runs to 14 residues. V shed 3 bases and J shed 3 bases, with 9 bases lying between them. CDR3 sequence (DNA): TGTGCCAGCAGCTTCCGGGGGATCTACAATGAGCAGTTCTTC. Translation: CASSFRGIYNEQFF.

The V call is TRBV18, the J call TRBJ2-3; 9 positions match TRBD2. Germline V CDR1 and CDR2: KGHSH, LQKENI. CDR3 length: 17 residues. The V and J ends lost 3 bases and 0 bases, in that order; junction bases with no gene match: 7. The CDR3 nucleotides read TGTGCCAGCTCACCGGCTAGCGGGGTTATTAGCACAGATACGCAGTATTTT. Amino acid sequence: CASSPASGVISTDTQYF.